These 20 T cell receptor beta chains came from one sample sequenced in a study of T cell responses to AZD1222 COVID-19 vaccine. The assay was immunoSEQ multiplex PCR, and TCRdb's table has in-frame clones only and misses some. The table lists roughly 180,000 clones, about 90% of them singletons. The material sequenced was peripheral blood, taken on day 0 of AZD1222 vaccination. These receptors originate from an adult in good health.

V usage is TRBV7-6 and J usage is TRBJ2-2; 11 bases map to TRBD2. V lost 6 bases to trimming and J lost 1 base; unmatched junction nucleotides: 13. The CDR3 length is 19 residues. Germline CDR1 is SGHVS and CDR2 is FNYEAQ. In DNA form, the CDR3 reads TGTGCCAGCAGTCTAGTGTCTAGCGGGAGGCCTAAGAACACCGGGGAGCTGTTTTTT. This encodes CASSLVSSGRPKNTGELFF.

The chain couples TRBV9 to TRBJ2-3; 8 nucleotides align to TRBD2. From germline, CDR1 is SGDLS and CDR2 YYNGEE. Trimming removed 4 bases from V and 3 bases from J; junction bases left unmatched: 10. The CDR3 loop spans 16 amino acids. The CDR3 spells CASSPQAGAKTDTQYF. As DNA, the CDR3 is TGTGCCAGCAGCCCCCAAGCGGGAGCGAAGACAGATACGCAGTATTTT. The entire variable domain, with the rest obtained from reference TRBV9 and TRBJ2-3, is as follows: DSGVTQTPKHLITATGQRVTLRCSPRSGDLSVYWYQQSLDQGLQFLIQYYNGEERAKGNILERFSAQQFPDLHSELNLSSLELGDSALYFCASSPQAGAKTDTQYFGPGTRLTVL.

On this clone itself: The same CDR3 can be traced to other DNA sequences in this sample. The CDR3 region has the DNA TGTGCCAGCAGCGTCAGGGGCAATCAGCCCCAGCATTTT. Amino acid sequence: CASSVRGNQPQHF. The chain links TRBV7-2 to TRBJ1-5, with a tentative D call TRBD1 (5 bases). Germline V gene data show CDR1 as SGHTA and CDR2 as FQGNSA. The length of the CDR3 is 13 residues. Trimming took off 5 bases at V and 2 bases at J, with 7 bases between the two ends.

The rearrangement uses TRBV5-1 and TRBJ1-2, with a possible D match to TRBD1 (6 bases). V was cut by 4 bases and J by 6 bases, with 22 bases left in between. CDR1 and CDR2 from the germline V gene are SGHRS and YFSETQ. This CDR3 is built from 16 residues. The CDR3 DNA reads as TGCGCCAGCAGCCCCGCCAGGGGCGCTCTCGGGAATGGCTACACCTTC. It codes for CASSPARGALGNGYTF.

V and J are TRBV24-1 and TRBJ1-5; no definite D call. The V gene lost 4 bases and the J gene lost 6 bases, with 18 bases spanning the gap. Germline-derived CDR1 and CDR2 are KGHDR and SFDVKD. The CDR3 runs 16 residues. CDR3 nucleotide sequence: TGTGCCACCAGTGACCTCGGAGGAGGTGCGAGTCAGCCCCAGCATTTT. Its protein product is CATSDLGGGASQPQHF.

The chain recombines TRBV7-6 with TRBJ2-1; 11 bases align to TRBD2. The germline V gene encodes CDR1 SGHVS and CDR2 FNYEAQ. J was trimmed by 8 bases and V by 2 bases; bases with no gene match: 8. This CDR3 has 16 residues. CDR3: CASSLRSGLAVYEQFF. In DNA, the CDR3 is TGTGCCAGCAGCTTAAGGTCGGGACTAGCGGTCTATGAGCAGTTCTTC.

The J gene is TRBJ1-2, the V gene TRBV6-5; D is undetermined. The CDR3 has 11 amino acids. Germline V gene lookup returns CDR1 MNHEY and CDR2 SVGAGI. Trimming left V 5 bases short and J 4 bases short, with 5 bases between. The CDR3 protein is CASSHTYGYTF. CDR3 nucleotides: TGTGCCAGCAGTCACACCTATGGCTACACCTTC.

This clone was seen a handful of times. This chain links TRBV28 with TRBJ2-7, with D possibly TRBD2 on 7 matching bases. Germline V gene sequence: CDR1 MDHEN, CDR2 SYDVKM. V lost 6 bases and J 6 bases, leaving 15 bases between the germline ends. The CDR3 has 13 amino acids. In DNA, the CDR3 is TGTGCCAGCAGCTTCGGGGGGCGCATCGAGCAGTACTTC. The encoded protein is CASSFGGRIEQYF. Together with reference TRBV28 and TRBJ2-7, the CDR3 gives the full variable domain: DVKVTQSSRYLVKRTGEKVFLECVQDMDHENMFWYRQDPGLGLRLIYFSYDVKMKEKGDIPEGYSVSREKKERFSLILESASTNQTSMYLCASSFGGRIEQYFGPGTRLTVT.

J is TRBJ2-7 and V is TRBV9; 7 bases match TRBD1. The germline V gene has CDR1 SGDLS and CDR2 YYNGEE. This CDR3 region has 13 residues. Unmatched junction bases numbered 2, after V lost 4 bases and J lost 1 base. CDR3: CASSPGQSYEQYF. DNA for the CDR3: TGTGCCAGCAGCCCGGGACAGTCCTACGAGCAGTACTTC.

This clone showed up just once. This chain links TRBV3-1 (or the pseudogene TRBV3-2) with TRBJ1-1; D is possibly TRBD1 (5 bases). V lost 0 bases, J lost 3 bases, and 14 bases lay in between. Germline CDR1 is LGHDT and CDR2 is YNNKEL (reference sequence). The CDR3 has 16 residues. CDR3 loop: CASSQDQGRVDTEAFF. The DNA of the CDR3 is TGTGCCAGCAGCCAAGATCAAGGCAGGGTGGACACTGAAGCTTTCTTT.

The chain recombines TRBV28 with TRBJ1-5; possibly TRBD1 for D (5 bases). This CDR3 has 14 amino acids. The germline CDR1 and CDR2 sequences are MDHEN and SYDVKM. V gave up 2 bases and J gave up 5 bases, with 10 bases separating them. The CDR3 loop reads CASSLNQGYQPQHF. The CDR3 DNA follows: TGTGCCAGCAGTTTAAATCAGGGATATCAGCCCCAGCATTTT. Complete variable domain (other parts from reference TRBV28 and TRBJ1-5): DVKVTQSSRYLVKRTGEKVFLECVQDMDHENMFWYRQDPGLGLRLIYFSYDVKMKEKGDIPEGYSVSREKKERFSLILESASTNQTSMYLCASSLNQGYQPQHFGDGTRLSIL.

This clone was observed a single time. The gene calls are TRBV25-1 and TRBJ1-6, with 10 nucleotides matching TRBD1. The CDR3 totals 15 residues. The V gene end was trimmed by 4 bases and the J gene end by 6 bases; junction bases not matched to a gene: 3. The germline V gene has CDR1 MGHDK and CDR2 SYGVNS. This CDR3 is CASSVRTGGNSPLHF. DNA of the CDR3: TGTGCCAGCAGTGTACGGACAGGGGGTAATTCACCCCTCCACTTT.

The rearrangement links TRBV28 to TRBJ1-3; no reliable D call. Germline lookup yields CDR1 MDHEN and CDR2 SYDVKM. This CDR3 is 11 amino acids long. CDR3 protein: CASHSGNTIYF. The CDR3 bases are TGTGCAAGTCACTCTGGAAACACCATATATTTT.

The chain combines TRBV28 with TRBJ1-1, with unresolved D. This CDR3 spans 13 amino acids. The V gene lost 4 bases and the J gene lost 4 bases, with 10 bases spanning the gap. The germline gives CDR1 MDHEN, CDR2 SYDVKM. CDR3 in amino acids: CASSYPMGTEAFF. The CDR3 bases are TGTGCCAGCAGTTATCCGATGGGCACTGAAGCTTTCTTT.

This clone has only a few counts. The V call is TRBV29-1, the J call TRBJ1-1, with TRBD1 matching over 8 bases. Germline V gene lookup returns CDR1 SQVTM and CDR2 ANQGSEA. The CDR3 contains 13 residues. The V gene end was trimmed by 6 bases and the J gene end by 1 base; junction bases not matched to a gene: 4. The CDR3 region is CSVRGLGNTEAFF. In DNA form, the CDR3 reads TGCAGCGTCAGGGGGCTCGGGAACACTGAAGCTTTCTTT.

The gene calls are TRBV5-4 and TRBJ2-4, with 7 nucleotides matching TRBD1. The junction had 12 bases not matched to a gene; V was cut back by 4 bases and J by 2 bases. CDR1 is SGHNT, CDR2 YYREEE, per germline (reference sequence). This CDR3 comprises 17 residues. The CDR3 coding sequence is TGTGCCAGCAGCCTTGGTGGACAGGCCGGGACCAAAAACATTCAGTACTTC. Its protein is CASSLGGQAGTKNIQYF.

V gene TRBV10-2 combines with J gene TRBJ2-7, with TRBD2 identical over 7 bases. Germline V gene data show CDR1 as WSHSY and CDR2 as SAAADI. The CDR3 spans 14 residues. V lost 6 bases to trimming and J lost 6 bases; unmatched junction nucleotides: 11. The CDR3 DNA follows: TGCGCCAGCAGCCTAAGCGGGGTGTTTGGCGAGCAGTACTTC. Its translation is CASSLSGVFGEQYF.

This clone was recorded only once. This sequence joins TRBV9 and TRBJ2-1; D is uncertain. The ends were cut back, 0 bases at V and 6 bases at J, with 13 bases in the middle. From germline, CDR1 is SGDLS and CDR2 YYNGEE. The CDR3 covers 15 residues. DNA for the CDR3: TGTGCCAGCAGCGTAGCTTCGGCACCGCCCAATGAGCAGTTCTTC. Translated, it gives CASSVASAPPNEQFF.

V and J are TRBV4-1 and TRBJ1-5; 7 nucleotides line up with TRBD1. CDR3 length: 16 amino acids. Trimming took 1 base from V and 0 from J; bases not matched to a gene: 3. In germline, CDR1 is MGHRA, CDR2 YSYEKL. The CDR3 here is CASSQVAGGSNQPQHF. CDR3 coding DNA: TGCGCCAGCAGCCAAGTGGCAGGGGGTAGCAATCAGCCCCAGCATTTT.

The chain combines TRBV29-1 with TRBJ2-2; 12 nucleotides align to TRBD1. V was pared by 3 bases and J by 7 bases, with 6 bases of the junction left unmatched. The germline V gene encodes CDR1 SQVTM and CDR2 ANQGSEA. The CDR3 totals 15 residues. The CDR3 protein is CSVERDRGQVGELFF. The CDR3 DNA reads TGCAGCGTTGAGCGGGACAGGGGGCAGGTCGGGGAGCTGTTTTTT.